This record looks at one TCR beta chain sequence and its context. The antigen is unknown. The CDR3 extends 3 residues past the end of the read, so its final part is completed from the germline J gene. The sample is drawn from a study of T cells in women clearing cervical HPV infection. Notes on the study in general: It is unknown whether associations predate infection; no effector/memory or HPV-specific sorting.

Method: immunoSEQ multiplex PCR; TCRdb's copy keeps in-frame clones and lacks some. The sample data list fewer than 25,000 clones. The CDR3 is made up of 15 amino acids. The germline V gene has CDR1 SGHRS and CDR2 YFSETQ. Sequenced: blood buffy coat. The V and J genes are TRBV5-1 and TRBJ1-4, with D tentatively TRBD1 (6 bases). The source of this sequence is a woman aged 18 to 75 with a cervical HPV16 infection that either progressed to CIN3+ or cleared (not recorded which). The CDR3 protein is CASSLGAGESSPLFF. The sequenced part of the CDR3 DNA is TGCGCCAGCAGCTTGGGGGCAGGGGAGAGTTCACCA.